This T cell receptor (beta chain) was profiled in a study of CD8 T cells in ankylosing spondylitis. Study conclusions and caveats: Existing reports had already noted some motif variants in reactive arthritis synovial fluid and blood. Among TCR beta sequences, a motif of several highly homologous variants appeared characteristic of ankylosing spondylitis blood.

This CDR3 comprises 14 residues. Germline V gene lookup returns CDR1 SGHDT and CDR2 YYEEEE. Trimming removed 4 bases from V and 3 bases from J, with 13 bases in between. In regard to this clonotype: The target antigen is unknown.

Making use of molecular barcodes, quantitative 5'-RACE generated TCR beta libraries. One entry per CDR3 protein results from TCRdb running MiXCR on the 5' RACE reads. Counted here are 350,000 to 550,000 distinct CDR3 sequences, 26% occurring once; the ten biggest clones make up about 0.9%. The V gene is TRBV5-6, the J gene TRBJ1-1; a weak D match, TRBD1 (6 bases). The sequenced sample consisted of blood, either unsorted or a sorted T cell fraction (not recorded which). The receptor was derived from a male donor with ankylosing spondylitis. This chain's CDR3 is CASSPYGGHTEAFF. CDR3 in DNA: TGTGCCAGCAGCCCCTATGGGGGGCACACTGAAGCTTTCTTT.